The 31 T cell receptor beta chains below come from one sample, sequenced in a study of blood T cell repertoires in COVID-19. Sequencing was performed with immunoSEQ multiplex PCR; in TCRdb, only in-frame clones are kept and a portion is missing. The sample lists approximately 160,000 clones, over 70% seen once, with approximately 4% in the top ten. The specimen was PBMCs or T cells enriched from blood (not recorded which). These receptors all stem from a woman aged 45-65 years in a cohort exposed to, infected with or recovered from COVID-19 (not recorded which).

This clone was detected only once. V is TRBV30 and J is TRBJ2-2; D unresolved. Germline CDR1 and CDR2: GTSNPN and SVGIG (reference sequence). Trimming pared 4 bases from V and 0 bases from J, leaving 3 bases between. CDR3 length: 12 amino acids. The CDR3 DNA follows: TGTGCCTGGAAGCCGAACACCGGGGAGCTGTTTTTT. It translates to CAWKPNTGELFF. Filled out from reference TRBV30 and TRBJ2-2, the complete variable domain reads SQTIHQWPATLVQPVGSPLSLECTVEGTSNPNLYWYRQAAGRGLQLLFYSVGIGQISSEVPQNLSASRPQDRQFILSSKKLLLSDSGFYLCAWKPNTGELFFGEGSRLTVL.

This clone was observed a handful of times. The chain links TRBV7-9 to TRBJ1-1, with 8 bases that match TRBD1. V lost 4 bases, J lost 5 bases, and 9 bases stayed unmatched. CDR1 SEHNR and CDR2 FQNEAQ come from the germline V gene (reference sequence). The CDR3 length is 15 residues. This chain's CDR3 is CASSSFGQGRTEAFF. CDR3 nucleotide sequence: TGTGCCAGCAGCTCATTCGGACAGGGAAGGACTGAAGCTTTCTTT.

The rearrangement joins TRBV28 to TRBJ1-1, with D maybe TRBD1 (5 bases). Trimming cost V 6 bases and J 4 bases, with 12 bases left between them. CDR1 MDHEN and CDR2 SYDVKM come from the germline V gene. CDR3 size: 13 residues. As DNA, the CDR3 is TGTGCCAGCAGCCTGGTGGGGGGCACTGAAGCTTTCTTT. Its translation is CASSLVGGTEAFF.

Written as DNA, the CDR3 is TGTGCCAGTACCGATAGGCAGGCCGATGGCTACACCTTC. As protein: CASTDRQADGYTF. The rearrangement links TRBV19 to TRBJ1-2, with no clear D. Per germline, CDR1 LNHDA and CDR2 SQIVND (reference sequence). This CDR3 comprises 13 residues. V dropped 7 bases and J dropped 6 bases, with 15 bases sitting between them.

The gene calls are TRBV7-9 and TRBJ2-2; TRBD1 matches at 7 bases. After removal of 5 bases from V and 0 bases from J, the junction contained 3 bases not matched to a gene. CDR1 SEHNR and CDR2 FQNEAQ come from the germline V gene (reference sequence). There are 15 residues in the CDR3. The CDR3: CASSPGQANTGELFF. CDR3 DNA: TGTGCCAGCAGCCCCGGACAGGCGAACACCGGGGAGCTGTTTTTT.

The DNA for the CDR3 is TGTGCCAGCAGGATGGGACAGACTACAGATACGCAGTATTTT. Its translation: CASRMGQTTDTQYF. The chain is built from TRBV5-4 and TRBJ2-3, with TRBD1 matching over 7 bases. V lost 5 bases, J lost 3 bases, and 6 bases stayed unmatched. This CDR3 is built from 14 residues. CDR1 and CDR2 from the germline V gene are SGHNT and YYREEE (reference sequence).

J is TRBJ2-1 and V is TRBV28; D perhaps matches TRBD2 (6 bases). Looked up from germline, CDR1 is MDHEN and CDR2 is SYDVKM. The CDR3 totals 14 residues. V was cut by 5 bases and J by 7 bases, with 15 bases left in between. The CDR3: CASSLPPGRNEQFF. CDR3 nucleotide sequence: TGTGCCAGCAGTCTCCCCCCAGGGAGGAATGAGCAGTTCTTC.

This clone was detected only a few times. The chain combines TRBV3-1 (or the pseudogene TRBV3-2) with TRBJ1-6; no clear D. The CDR3 extends over 14 amino acids. The V gene's germline CDR1 is LGHDT and CDR2 YNNKEL (reference sequence). The V end was cut by 5 bases, the J end by 6 bases, with 11 bases between. CDR3 DNA: TGTGCCAGCAGCGGAATGACGGGTAATTCACCCCTCCACTTT. Residues: CASSGMTGNSPLHF.

Only one count was recorded for this clone. The chain couples TRBV28 to TRBJ1-2; tentative D call: TRBD1 (6 bases). The V gene's germline CDR1 is MDHEN and CDR2 SYDVKM. The germline V and J ends were trimmed by 5 bases and 3 bases, with 10 bases remaining between them. This CDR3 has 13 residues. CDR3 region: CASSPDSYYGYTF. The CDR3 coding sequence is TGTGCCAGCAGTCCGGACAGCTACTATGGCTACACCTTC.

V is TRBV3-1 (or the pseudogene TRBV3-2) and J is TRBJ2-2, with TRBD2 matching over 11 bases. From germline, CDR1 is LGHDT and CDR2 YNNKEL (reference sequence). The J segment lost 1 base and the V segment lost 4 bases, leaving 2 bases of the junction unmatched. The CDR3 loop spans 16 amino acids. The CDR3 nucleotides read TGTGCCAGCAGCCTAGGACTAGCGGGGAACACCGGGGAGCTGTTTTTT. Amino acid sequence: CASSLGLAGNTGELFF.

The chain couples TRBV5-5 to TRBJ2-2; D is unresolved. Trimming took 2 bases from V and 1 from J, leaving 9 bases between them. Germline-derived CDR1 and CDR2 are SGHKS and YYEKEE (reference sequence). This CDR3 region has 15 residues. CDR3 amino acids: CASSFFIQNTGELFF. For the CDR3, the DNA is TGTGCCAGCAGCTTTTTCATTCAGAACACCGGGGAGCTGTTTTTT. Full variable domain (remainder filled in from reference TRBV5-5 and TRBJ2-2): DAGVTQSPTHLIKTRGQQVTLRCSPISGHKSVSWYQQVLGQGPQFIFQYYEKEERGRGNFPDRFSARQFPNYSSELNVNALLLGDSALYLCASSFFIQNTGELFFGEGSRLTVL.

A few counts support this clone. The CDR3 nucleotides read TGTGCCAGCAGCCCGGGGGGACACTTGAACACTGAAGCTTTCTTT. It encodes CASSPGGHLNTEAFF. The rearrangement uses TRBV7-3 and TRBJ1-1; maybe TRBD1 (6 bases). Germline-derived CDR1 and CDR2 are SGHTA and FQGTGA. CDR3 size: 15 residues. V dropped 5 bases and J dropped 0 bases, with 13 bases sitting between them.

The rearrangement joins TRBV2 to TRBJ1-4; D unresolved. Germline V CDR1 and CDR2: SNHLY, FYNNEI. V gave up 5 bases and J gave up 7 bases, with 8 bases separating them. The CDR3 length is 12 residues. The CDR3 DNA sequence: TGTGCCAGCAGTACTAACGGTGAAAAACTGTTTTTT. Residues: CASSTNGEKLFF.

This clone was seen just once. The genes are TRBV6-5 and TRBJ2-7; 7 bases are shared with TRBD1. The germline V gene has CDR1 MNHEY and CDR2 SVGAGI. The CDR3 contains 15 residues. V shed 7 bases, J shed 6 bases, and the junction held 15 bases outside the gene matches. The CDR3 coding sequence is TGTGCCAGCACCAAGGGACAGATAGGAGGCGGCGAGCAGTACTTC. This encodes CASTKGQIGGGEQYF.

The chain uses TRBV19 and TRBJ1-5; maybe TRBD1 (5 bases). Germline CDR1 reads LNHDA; CDR2 reads SQIVND (reference sequence). V lost 8 bases, J lost 0 bases, and 14 bases lay in between. CDR3 size: 15 residues. The CDR3 DNA is TGTGCCAGTTCGTGGGGCACAGATAGCAATCAGCCCCAGCATTTT. Translation gives CASSWGTDSNQPQHF.

The chain is built from TRBV5-1 and TRBJ1-3, with D perhaps TRBD1 (5 bases). CDR3 size: 16 residues. From germline, CDR1 is SGHRS and CDR2 YFSETQ. V was cut by 0 bases and J by 0 bases, with 10 bases left in between. The CDR3 region is CASSLDGADSGNTIYF. CDR3 bases: TGCGCCAGCAGCTTGGATGGGGCGGACTCTGGAAACACCATATATTTT.

The rearrangement uses TRBV24-1 and TRBJ2-7; TRBD1 might be the D (6 bases). Germline CDR1 is KGHDR and CDR2 is SFDVKD. The CDR3 covers 17 residues. V lost 4 bases, J lost 5 bases, and 23 bases lay in between. The CDR3 reads CATSEKPRGGSYHEQYF. Here the CDR3 DNA reads TGTGCCACCAGTGAGAAACCCAGGGGTGGATCTTATCACGAGCAGTACTTC.

The chain couples TRBV19 to TRBJ2-1; tentatively, D is TRBD2 (5 bases). CDR1 is LNHDA, CDR2 SQIVND, per germline (reference sequence). V gave up 3 bases and J gave up 3 bases, with 12 bases separating them. The CDR3 runs to 15 residues. The CDR3, as DNA: TGTGCCAGTAGTATTGAAAGGACTGGCTACAATGAGCAGTTCTTC. This sequence encodes CASSIERTGYNEQFF.

The chain combines TRBV7-9 with TRBJ1-1; D is unresolved. Germline CDR1 is SEHNR and CDR2 is FQNEAQ (reference sequence). V was pared by 1 base and J by 2 bases, with 11 bases between. This CDR3 contains 15 residues. The CDR3 loop reads CASSLDPGLNTEAFF. CDR3 DNA sequence: TGTGCCAGCAGCTTAGATCCCGGGTTAAACACTGAAGCTTTCTTT.

This rearrangement joins TRBV4-3 to TRBJ1-2; D is ambiguous. The CDR3 spans 15 residues. V was cut by 0 bases and J by 4 bases, with 12 bases left in between. Germline CDR1 reads LGHNA; CDR2 reads YSLEER. The CDR3 region is CASSQDIETFYGYTF. For the CDR3, the DNA is TGCGCCAGCAGCCAAGATATCGAGACTTTCTATGGCTACACCTTC.

The chain recombines TRBV2 with TRBJ1-2; 8 positions match TRBD1. Per germline, CDR1 SNHLY and CDR2 FYNNEI. The junction had 4 bases not matched to a gene; V was cut back by 6 bases and J by 4 bases. The CDR3 is 13 residues long. CDR3 in amino acids: CASRGGQAYGYTF. Here the CDR3 DNA reads TGTGCCAGCAGGGGGGGACAGGCCTATGGCTACACCTTC. Drawing the rest from reference TRBV2 and TRBJ1-2, the complete variable domain is EPEVTQTPSHQVTQMGQEVILRCVPISNHLYFYWYRQILGQKVEFLVSFYNNEISEKSEIFDDQFSVERPDGSNFTLKIRSTKLEDSAMYFCASRGGQAYGYTFGSGTRLTVV.

The V and J genes are TRBV9 and TRBJ2-1; 8 bases line up with TRBD2. Germline-derived CDR1 and CDR2 are SGDLS and YYNGEE. CDR3 length: 16 residues. The V and J ends lost 4 bases and 5 bases, in that order; junction bases with no gene match: 11. The CDR3 DNA follows: TGTGCCAGCAGCCCGAGAAGTACTAGCGGACACAATGAGCAGTTCTTC. Its protein product is CASSPRSTSGHNEQFF. The variable domain in full, with the rest retrieved from reference TRBV9 and TRBJ2-1, is DSGVTQTPKHLITATGQRVTLRCSPRSGDLSVYWYQQSLDQGLQFLIQYYNGEERAKGNILERFSAQQFPDLHSELNLSSLELGDSALYFCASSPRSTSGHNEQFFGPGTRLTVL.

In its sample, this clone was seen a few times. The CDR3 nucleotides are TGTGCCAGCAACCCCGCTAGTACCTACGAGCAGTACTTC. This sequence encodes CASNPASTYEQYF. The chain couples TRBV28 to TRBJ2-7, with unresolved D. This CDR3 is 13 amino acids long. V lost 7 bases and J 2 bases, leaving 12 bases between the germline ends. Germline loops: CDR1 MDHEN, CDR2 SYDVKM.

J is TRBJ2-3 and V is TRBV28; D is possibly TRBD1 (6 bases). Germline lookup yields CDR1 MDHEN and CDR2 SYDVKM. V lost 1 base and J 5 bases, leaving 7 bases between the germline ends. This CDR3 region has 13 residues. CDR3: CASSLLDRDTQYF. The CDR3 DNA follows: TGTGCCAGCAGTTTATTGGACAGAGATACGCAGTATTTT.

This clone was observed a single time. The chain has TRBV5-1 and TRBJ1-4; D unresolved. V lost 2 bases to trimming and J lost 7 bases, with 15 bases between them. In germline, CDR1 is SGHRS, CDR2 YFSETQ. The CDR3 loop spans 15 amino acids. CDR3 amino acids: CASSLSPLEGEKLFF. The CDR3 DNA is TGCGCCAGCAGCTTATCACCCCTGGAGGGTGAAAAACTGTTTTTT.

On this clone: One junction end does not reproduce the germline sequence, and a read error may be involved. V is TRBV7-7 and J is TRBJ2-1; no clear D. This CDR3 has 15 residues. Germline V lookup: CDR1 SSHAT, CDR2 FNYEAQ (reference sequence). CDR3 nucleotide sequence: TGTGCTAGCAGCTTGCTTCCCGGTCCCGGCAATGAGCAGTTCTTC. Residues: CASSLLPGPGNEQFF.

The chain joins TRBV7-9 to TRBJ2-1, with TRBD2 identical over 8 bases. V dropped 2 bases and J dropped 8; count of bases not matched to a gene: 17. The CDR3 has 18 amino acids. From germline, CDR1 is SEHNR and CDR2 FQNEAQ (reference sequence). CDR3 bases: TGTGCCAGCAGCTTAAAATCCAGCGGGAGTATTACCAGTCATGAGCAGTTCTTC. Encoded protein: CASSLKSSGSITSHEQFF.

The gene calls are TRBV27 and TRBJ1-5; no reliable D call. The CDR3 loop spans 14 amino acids. Germline V CDR1 and CDR2: MNHEY, SMNVEV (reference sequence). The V and J ends lost 6 bases and 3 bases respectively, with 12 bases between them. CDR3 region: CASSRFNTNQPQHF. For the CDR3, the DNA is TGTGCCAGCAGCCGGTTCAATACCAATCAGCCCCAGCATTTT.

The chain has TRBV9 and TRBJ1-1; TRBD1 might be the D (6 bases). The CDR3 length is 15 residues. The V and J ends lost 3 bases and 2 bases respectively, with 14 bases between them. CDR1 is SGDLS and CDR2 is YYNGEE in the germline V gene. The CDR3 protein is CASSADGTRNTEAFF. CDR3 nucleotide sequence: TGTGCCAGCAGCGCCGACGGGACACGCAACACTGAAGCTTTCTTT.

The chain joins TRBV9 to TRBJ1-1; 7 nucleotides agree with TRBD1. CDR1 is SGDLS, CDR2 YYNGEE, per germline. This CDR3 region has 14 residues. Trimming cost V 4 bases and J 1 base; bases outside gene matches: 4. CDR3 nucleotide sequence: TGTGCCAGCAGCACTCAGGGGGGGAACACTGAAGCTTTCTTT. Translation: CASSTQGGNTEAFF. The whole variable domain, filled in from reference TRBV9 and TRBJ1-1, reads DSGVTQTPKHLITATGQRVTLRCSPRSGDLSVYWYQQSLDQGLQFLIQYYNGEERAKGNILERFSAQQFPDLHSELNLSSLELGDSALYFCASSTQGGNTEAFFGQGTRLTVV.

This sequence joins TRBV18 and TRBJ1-1; TRBD1 matches 10 bases. Germline V gene sequence: CDR1 KGHSH, CDR2 LQKENI. V gave up 0 bases and J gave up 5 bases; unmatched junction bases: 6. This CDR3 region has 16 residues. The CDR3: CASSPPWGQGWTEAFF. The DNA of the CDR3 is TGTGCCAGCTCACCACCGTGGGGACAGGGGTGGACTGAAGCTTTCTTT.